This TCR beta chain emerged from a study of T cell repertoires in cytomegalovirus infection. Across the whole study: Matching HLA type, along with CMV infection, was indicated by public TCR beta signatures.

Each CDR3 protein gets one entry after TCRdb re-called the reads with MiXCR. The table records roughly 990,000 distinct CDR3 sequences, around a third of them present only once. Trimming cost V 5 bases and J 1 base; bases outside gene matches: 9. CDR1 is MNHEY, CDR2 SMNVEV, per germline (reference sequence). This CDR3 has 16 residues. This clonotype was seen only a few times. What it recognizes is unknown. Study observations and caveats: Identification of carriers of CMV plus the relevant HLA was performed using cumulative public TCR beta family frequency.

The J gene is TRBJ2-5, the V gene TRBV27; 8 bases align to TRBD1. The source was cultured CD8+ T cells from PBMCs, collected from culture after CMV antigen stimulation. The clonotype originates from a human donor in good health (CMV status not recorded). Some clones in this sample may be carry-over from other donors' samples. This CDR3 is CASSPTGQAFQETQYF. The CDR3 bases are TGTGCCAGCAGTCCCACGGGACAGGCCTTCCAAGAGACCCAGTACTTC.